A single sample is the source of the 27 T cell receptor beta chains below, sequenced in a study of shared clonotypes between healthy human individuals (dated by TCRdb to the early 2020s). CD8 naive samples were obtained by positive selection for CCR7 among CD45RO-negative cells, yielding a CD45RA+CCR7+ population from which TemRA cells were excluded. The library was built by means of the immunoSEQ multiplex PCR assay. TCRdb mirrors the immuneACCESS table, restricted to in-frame sequences. Some clones are absent from its copies; in checked studies, under half trace to an unresolved V gene, and the reason for the others is unknown. Within this sample are around 1,900,000 clones, with 80% to 95% of them counted one time only. The ten largest clones represent about 1.7% of the sample. Sequencing used naive CD8+ T cells from PBMCs. The cell subset or site tag for this specimen amounts to: CD45RA+CCR7+. All receptors derive from a young man in good health. Some clones in this sample may be carry-over from other donors' samples.

Concerning this clone itself: Other DNA sequences within the sample encode an identical CDR3. This chain links TRBV4-3 with TRBJ1-5; D not certain. The CDR3 extends over 15 amino acids. V lost 0 bases and J 2 bases, leaving 8 bases between the germline ends. CDR1 is LGHNA and CDR2 is YSLEER in the germline V gene. The CDR3 loop is CASSQDRGRNQPQHF. CDR3 sequence (DNA): TGCGCCAGCAGCCAAGATCGGGGTCGCAATCAGCCCCAGCATTTT.

The rearrangement joins TRBV7-3 to TRBJ2-7, with D maybe TRBD1 (5 bases). Germline V CDR1 and CDR2: SGHTA, FQGTGA. This CDR3 has 16 residues. Trimming left V 3 bases short and J 6 bases short, with 21 bases between. The CDR3 sequence is CASSLLKSGLRGEQYF. For the CDR3, the DNA is TGTGCCAGCAGCTTGCTAAAGTCAGGGCTTAGGGGCGAGCAGTACTTC.

V usage is TRBV7-2 and J usage is TRBJ2-3; D gene unclear. Trimming stripped 5 bases from V and 4 bases from J, with 22 bases between. The CDR3 runs 17 residues. Germline values: CDR1 SGHTA, CDR2 FQGNSA. CDR3 nucleotides: TGTGCCAGCAGCGGTCGAATGCTGACTCCTGCCCCAGATACGCAGTATTTT. It yields the protein CASSGRMLTPAPDTQYF.

This clone was observed a handful of times. The chain carries TRBV9 and TRBJ1-1, with 7 bases aligning to TRBD1. The ends lost 4 bases at V and 8 bases at J; junction bases unmatched: 8. CDR1 and CDR2 (germline): SGDLS, YYNGEE. This CDR3 is built from 13 residues. DNA of the CDR3: TGTGCCAGCAGCTTTGGAGGGGGCGGAGAAGCTTTCTTT. Protein product: CASSFGGGGEAFF.

This clone came up once. The J gene is TRBJ1-2, the V gene TRBV6-4; D remains ambiguous. Germline V CDR1 and CDR2: MRHNA, SNTAGT. The CDR3 length is 16 residues. Deletions cut 3 bases from V and 7 bases from J, with 21 bases between. CDR3 sequence (DNA): TGTGCCAGCAGTGAACTAGGATTCCCTGCGGGCTCTGGCTACACCTTC. Amino acids: CASSELGFPAGSGYTF.

The chain joins TRBV28 to TRBJ2-4; D unclear. Trimming removed 3 bases at V and 2 bases at J, with 8 bases between. The germline V gene encodes CDR1 MDHEN and CDR2 SYDVKM. This CDR3 contains 14 residues. The CDR3 reads CASSFLRSKNIQYF. The CDR3 DNA sequence: TGTGCCAGCAGTTTCCTCCGTTCCAAAAACATTCAGTACTTC.

This clone was observed a single time. The CDR3 DNA sequence: TGTGCCAGCAGTTTATCATCTCGACAGAGTGCCTACGAGCAGTACTTC. Protein: CASSLSSRQSAYEQYF. The chain carries TRBV27 and TRBJ2-7, with D perhaps TRBD1 (5 bases). Germline V gives CDR1 MNHEY, CDR2 SMNVEV (reference sequence). The CDR3 is 16 amino acids. The V end lost 0 bases, the J end lost 2 bases, and 14 bases lay between the germline ends.

Notes on this clone: Other DNA sequences in the sample encode the same CDR3. The V call is TRBV2, the J call TRBJ1-2; no firm D call. CDR3 length: 9 amino acids. V shed 8 bases and J shed 7 bases, with 5 bases lying between them. Germline loops: CDR1 SNHLY, CDR2 FYNNEI. The CDR3 region is CASSGGYTF. In DNA form, the CDR3 reads TGTGCCAGCTCGGGTGGCTACACCTTC.

The V call is TRBV27, the J call TRBJ2-7; 8 nucleotides line up with TRBD2. The CDR3 covers 13 residues. Germline CDR1 MNHEY, CDR2 SMNVEV (reference sequence). After removal of 8 bases from V and 1 base from J, the junction contained 4 bases not matched to a gene. CDR3 nucleotides: TGTGCCAGCGCCTTAGCGGGATCCTACGAGCAGTACTTC. Translating it yields CASALAGSYEQYF.

In its sample, this clone was seen once. The chain links TRBV27 to TRBJ2-7, with TRBD2 matching over 10 bases. The V and J ends lost 5 bases and 1 base, in that order; junction bases with no gene match: 5. Germline assignment: CDR1 MNHEY and CDR2 SMNVEV (reference sequence). The CDR3 has 15 amino acids. The CDR3 here is CASSERTSGSYEQYF. CDR3 in DNA: TGTGCCAGCAGTGAGAGGACTAGCGGATCCTACGAGCAGTACTTC.

The V gene is TRBV9, the J gene TRBJ2-3; 7 bases are shared with TRBD1. J was trimmed by 7 bases and V by 0 bases; bases with no gene match: 11. Per germline, CDR1 SGDLS and CDR2 YYNGEE. The CDR3 contains 16 residues. CDR3 coding DNA: TGTGCCAGCAGCGTAGCCCGGGACAGCCTTAGGAATACGCAGTATTTT. It translates to CASSVARDSLRNTQYF.

The genes are TRBV10-2 and TRBJ2-1, with 8 bases that match TRBD2. Germline V lookup: CDR1 WSHSY, CDR2 SAAADI. Trimming at V came to 4 bases and at J to 10 bases, leaving 12 bases not matched to a gene. The CDR3 is 15 residues long. CDR3 DNA: TGCGCCAGCAGTGCGGAGCGGGAGACCCCCAGCGAGCAGTTCTTC. Amino acids: CASSAERETPSEQFF.

This chain joins TRBV5-1 and TRBJ1-1; D is undetermined. Trimming left V 1 base short and J 1 base short, with 5 bases between. The CDR3 covers 13 residues. Germline V lookup: CDR1 SGHRS, CDR2 YFSETQ. The CDR3 DNA sequence: TGCGCCAGCAGCTTGTCCAAGAACACTGAAGCTTTCTTT. Translation: CASSLSKNTEAFF.

The V and J genes are TRBV5-6 and TRBJ1-1; TRBD1 agrees at 8 bases. The CDR3 runs 14 residues. J was trimmed by 1 base and V by 4 bases; bases with no gene match: 3. CDR1 and CDR2 (germline): SGHDT, YYEEEE. The CDR3 spells CASSEGTGNTEAFF. The CDR3 DNA sequence: TGTGCCAGCAGCGAGGGGACAGGGAACACTGAAGCTTTCTTT. Full variable domain (missing parts from reference TRBV5-6 and TRBJ1-1): DAGVTQSPTHLIKTRGQQVTLRCSPKSGHDTVSWYQQALGQGPQFIFQYYEEEERQRGNFPDRFSGHQFPNYSSELNVNALLLGDSALYLCASSEGTGNTEAFFGQGTRLTVV.

The V gene is TRBV28, the J gene TRBJ2-5; perhaps TRBD1 as D (6 bases). The CDR3 consists of 14 residues. Deletions cut 3 bases from V and 5 bases from J, with 13 bases between. Germline V gene lookup returns CDR1 MDHEN and CDR2 SYDVKM. The CDR3 coding sequence is TGTGCCAGCAGTTTTAACAGGGCAATTGAGACCCAGTACTTC. Translating it yields CASSFNRAIETQYF.

This clone was counted a single time. V usage is TRBV7-3 and J usage is TRBJ2-1, with D tentatively TRBD2 (6 bases). Trimming pared 2 bases from V and 5 bases from J, leaving 13 bases between. The V gene's germline CDR1 is SGHTA and CDR2 FQGTGA. The CDR3 is 15 residues long. In DNA, the CDR3 is TGTGCCAGCAGCTTACTCGGCGGGGAGGACAATGAGCAGTTCTTC. It translates to CASSLLGGEDNEQFF.

The chain employs TRBV25-1 and TRBJ2-7; 9 bases are shared with TRBD1. Germline trimming cut 6 bases from V and 1 base from J; bases unmatched to any gene: 4. CDR3 length: 14 amino acids. Germline CDR1 reads MGHDK; CDR2 reads SYGVNS. As DNA, the CDR3 is TGTGCCAGCAGCGCCGGGACAGGGTCCTACGAGCAGTACTTC. Amino acids: CASSAGTGSYEQYF.

This chain uses TRBV19 with TRBJ2-1; a weak D match, TRBD2 (6 bases). The CDR3 is 12 amino acids. Germline CDR1 reads LNHDA; CDR2 reads SQIVND (reference sequence). The ends were cut back, 9 bases at V and 9 bases at J, with 15 bases in the middle. In DNA, the CDR3 is TGTGCCAGCGGGGATGGGGGAGGTGAGCAGTTCTTC. Its protein is CASGDGGGEQFF.

The chain recombines TRBV13 with TRBJ2-3; TRBD2 agrees at 8 bases. Germline CDR1 PRHDT, CDR2 FYEKMQ (reference sequence). CDR3 length: 15 residues. The junction had 4 bases not matched to a gene; V was cut back by 4 bases and J by 1 base. The CDR3 is CASSSETSGTDTQYF. CDR3 DNA: TGTGCCAGCAGCTCGGAGACTAGCGGCACAGATACGCAGTATTTT.

This clone was seen just once. The chain joins TRBV7-9 to TRBJ2-7; D not resolved. Germline assignment: CDR1 SEHNR and CDR2 FQNEAQ (reference sequence). The CDR3 has 14 residues. V lost 5 bases and J 2 bases, leaving 13 bases between the germline ends. The CDR3 reads CASSPKAPTYEQYF. The CDR3 region has the DNA TGTGCCAGCAGCCCAAAGGCTCCCACCTACGAGCAGTACTTC.

This chain links TRBV6-1 with TRBJ1-1; 7 bases are a match to TRBD1. This CDR3 region has 15 residues. V trimming: 5 bases; J trimming: 0 bases; junction bases outside the gene matches: 6. CDR1 and CDR2 from the germline V gene are MNHNS and SASEGT. Here the CDR3 reads CASSKTGQMNTEAFF. CDR3 bases: TGTGCCAGCAGTAAGACGGGACAGATGAACACTGAAGCTTTCTTT.

Remarks on this clone: Other DNA sequences of this sample code for an identical CDR3. The chain couples TRBV7-9 to TRBJ2-1; D is unresolved. Germline CDR1 reads SEHNR; CDR2 reads FQNEAQ (reference sequence). Trimming left V 1 base short and J 4 bases short, with 8 bases between. This CDR3 has 14 residues. CDR3 protein: CASSLGSSYNEQFF. CDR3 coding DNA: TGTGCCAGCAGCTTAGGCTCCAGTTACAATGAGCAGTTCTTC.

The chain carries TRBV9 and TRBJ2-5; 7 nucleotides match TRBD2. CDR3 length: 15 amino acids. The germline V gene has CDR1 SGDLS and CDR2 YYNGEE. V lost 4 bases and J lost 2; bases outside the gene matches: 8. The CDR3 coding sequence is TGTGCCAGCAGCCTAAGCGGGGCTCCTCAAGAGACCCAGTACTTC. Translated, it gives CASSLSGAPQETQYF.

The chain recombines TRBV28 with TRBJ1-6; weak D call: TRBD1 (5 bases). V was pared by 6 bases and J by 7 bases, with 16 bases between. CDR3 length: 15 amino acids. CDR1 and CDR2 (germline): MDHEN, SYDVKM. The CDR3 DNA follows: TGTGCCAGCAGCCGCCTCGGGGGTGTGAATTCACCCCTCCACTTT. Protein product: CASSRLGGVNSPLHF.

This chain joins TRBV28 and TRBJ2-4; D is tentatively TRBD1 or TRBD2 (5 bases each). V dropped 10 bases and J dropped 1 base, with 14 bases sitting between them. The CDR3 runs to 14 residues. The germline gives CDR1 MDHEN, CDR2 SYDVKM. Here the CDR3 reads CATLGDEAKNIQYF. As DNA, the CDR3 is TGTGCCACCCTGGGGGATGAGGCCAAAAACATTCAGTACTTC.

The chain combines TRBV10-3 with TRBJ2-7; 8 bases line up with TRBD1. From germline, CDR1 is ENHRY and CDR2 SYGVKD. The length of the CDR3 is 14 residues. Germline trimming cut 2 bases from V and 2 bases from J; bases unmatched to any gene: 2. The chain's CDR3 is CAISEQGQAYEQYF. The CDR3 nucleotides are TGTGCCATCAGTGAGCAGGGACAGGCCTACGAGCAGTACTTC.

This clone was counted only a few times. This chain joins TRBV7-8 and TRBJ1-5; D is unresolved. Trimming stripped 3 bases from V and 0 bases from J, with 9 bases between. The CDR3 is 15 residues long. Germline assignment: CDR1 SGHVS and CDR2 FQNEAQ. As DNA, the CDR3 is TGTGCCAGCAGCTTGAAAGGGTCTAGCAATCAGCCCCAGCATTTT. This codes for CASSLKGSSNQPQHF.